The next 7 T cell receptor beta chains were all read from a single sample in a study of blood T cell repertoires in COVID-19. Sequencing was performed with immunoSEQ multiplex PCR; in TCRdb, only in-frame clones are kept and a portion is missing. The repertoire has 130,000 or so clones, 84% of them found once; the top ten carry 8% to 9%. Sequencing used peripheral blood. Source of these receptors: a man aged 25-45 years with COVID-19, enrolled during active disease.

The chain joins TRBV5-1 to TRBJ2-1; TRBD2 matches at 9 bases. V lost 0 bases to trimming and J lost 7 bases; unmatched junction nucleotides: 8. The CDR3 covers 16 residues. The germline V gene encodes CDR1 SGHRS and CDR2 YFSETQ. For the CDR3, the DNA is TGCGCCAGCAGCTTGGCCCCGGGACTAGCTCCTAATGAGCAGTTCTTC. This gives the protein CASSLAPGLAPNEQFF.

The gene calls are TRBV6-1 and TRBJ2-4; 7 bases are shared with TRBD1. This CDR3 is 20 amino acids long. J was trimmed by 1 base and V by 4 bases; bases with no gene match: 19. CDR1 is MNHNS and CDR2 is SASEGT in the germline V gene. The CDR3 DNA reads TGTGCCAGCAGTGCAGGGGGTGGCACCATGTCCGAGTTTGCCAAAAACATTCAGTACTTC. Translated: CASSAGGGTMSEFAKNIQYF.

The chain couples TRBV9 to TRBJ1-2, with D possibly matching TRBD1 (6 bases). The V end lost 0 bases, the J end lost 6 bases, and 12 bases lay between the germline ends. CDR1 is SGDLS, CDR2 YYNGEE, per germline. This CDR3 contains 14 residues. CDR3: CASSVARGADGYTF. CDR3 DNA: TGTGCCAGCAGCGTAGCCAGGGGAGCTGATGGCTACACCTTC.

The CDR3: CASSYGGPGANVLTF. The CDR3 region has the DNA TGTGCCAGCAGTTACGGAGGTCCCGGGGCCAACGTCCTGACTTTC. The chain couples TRBV6-2 or TRBV6-3 to TRBJ2-6, with a tentative D call TRBD2 (5 bases). V lost 2 bases, J lost 4 bases, and 9 bases lay in between. CDR1 is MNHEY, CDR2 SVGEGT, per germline. The CDR3 totals 15 residues.

The chain has TRBV4-2 and TRBJ2-3; 12 bases are shared with TRBD2. V was clipped by 2 bases and J by 4 bases; unmatched bases: 7. The germline gives CDR1 LGHNA, CDR2 YNFKEQ. The CDR3 is 17 amino acids. The CDR3 nucleotides are TGTGCCAGCAGCCAACCCAAGACTAGCGGGAGCTCAGATACGCAGTATTTT. As protein: CASSQPKTSGSSDTQYF.

This clone was detected many times. The gene calls are TRBV11-3 and TRBJ2-6, with D possibly being TRBD2 (6 bases). The CDR3 is 19 amino acids. CDR1 SGHNT and CDR2 YENEEA come from the germline V gene. V was clipped by 5 bases and J by 4 bases, with 24 bases between them. As DNA, the CDR3 is TGTGCCAGCAGCAAAGATAAGACTCCGGGGGACCACGGGGCCAACGTCCTGACTTTC. It yields the protein CASSKDKTPGDHGANVLTF.

The chain carries TRBV28 and TRBJ1-5; D might be TRBD1 (5 bases). The CDR3 consists of 15 residues. Germline V CDR1 and CDR2: MDHEN, SYDVKM. Trimming took 0 bases from V and 7 from J, leaving 13 bases between them. This CDR3 is CASSLWGEGSQPQHF. CDR3 DNA: TGTGCCAGCAGTTTATGGGGGGAGGGTAGCCAGCCCCAGCATTTT.